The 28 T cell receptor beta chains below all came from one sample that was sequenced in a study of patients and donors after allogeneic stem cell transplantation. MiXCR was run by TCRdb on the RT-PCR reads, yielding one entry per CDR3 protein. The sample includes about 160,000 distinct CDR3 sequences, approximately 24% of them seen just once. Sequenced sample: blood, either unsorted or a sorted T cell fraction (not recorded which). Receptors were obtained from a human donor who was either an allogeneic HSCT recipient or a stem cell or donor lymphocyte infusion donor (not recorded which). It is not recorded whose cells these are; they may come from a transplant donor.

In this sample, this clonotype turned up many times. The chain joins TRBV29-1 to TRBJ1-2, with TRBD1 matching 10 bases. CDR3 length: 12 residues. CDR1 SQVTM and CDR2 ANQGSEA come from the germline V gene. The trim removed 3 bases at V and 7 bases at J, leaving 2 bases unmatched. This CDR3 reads CSVETGGVGYTF. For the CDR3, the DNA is TGCAGCGTTGAGACAGGGGGCGTTGGCTACACCTTC.

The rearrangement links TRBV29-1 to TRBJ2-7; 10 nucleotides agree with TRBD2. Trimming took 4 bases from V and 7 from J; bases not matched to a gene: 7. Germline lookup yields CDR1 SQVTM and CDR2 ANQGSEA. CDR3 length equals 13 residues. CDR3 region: CSVVRLAGEEQYF. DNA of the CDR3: TGCAGCGTTGTCAGGCTAGCGGGAGAGGAGCAGTACTTC.

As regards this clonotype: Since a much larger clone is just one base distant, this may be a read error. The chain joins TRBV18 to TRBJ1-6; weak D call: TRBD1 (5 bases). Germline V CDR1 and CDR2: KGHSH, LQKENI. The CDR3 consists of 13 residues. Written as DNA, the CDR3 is TGTACCAGCTCACCACATCTGGGGCCCTCCCTCCACTTT. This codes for CTSSPHLGPSLHF.

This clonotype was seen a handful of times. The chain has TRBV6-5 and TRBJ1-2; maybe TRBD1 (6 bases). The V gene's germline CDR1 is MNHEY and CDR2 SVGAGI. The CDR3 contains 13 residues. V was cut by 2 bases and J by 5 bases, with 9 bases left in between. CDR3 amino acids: CASSYRGGYGYTF. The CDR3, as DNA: TGTGCCAGCAGTTACCGAGGGGGATATGGCTACACCTTC.

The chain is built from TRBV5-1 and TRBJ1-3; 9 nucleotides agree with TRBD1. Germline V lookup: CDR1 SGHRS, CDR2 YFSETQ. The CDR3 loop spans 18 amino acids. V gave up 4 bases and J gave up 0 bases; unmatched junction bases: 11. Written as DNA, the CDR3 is TGCGCCAGCAGCCCGGGACAGGGCGAGTGGAGCTCTGGAAACACCATATATTTT. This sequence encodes CASSPGQGEWSSGNTIYF. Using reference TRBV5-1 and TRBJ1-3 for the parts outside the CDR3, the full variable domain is KAGVTQTPRYLIKTRGQQVTLSCSPISGHRSVSWYQQTPGQGLQFLFEYFSETQRNKGNFPGRFSGRQFSNSRSEMNVSTLELGDSALYLCASSPGQGEWSSGNTIYFGEGSWLTVV.

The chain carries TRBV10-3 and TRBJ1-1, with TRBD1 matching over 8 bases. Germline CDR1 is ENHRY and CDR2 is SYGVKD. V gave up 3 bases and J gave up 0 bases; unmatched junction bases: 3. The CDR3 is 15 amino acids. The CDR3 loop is CAISEHRGLNTEAFF. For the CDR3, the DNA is TGTGCCATCAGTGAACACAGGGGGTTGAACACTGAAGCTTTCTTT.

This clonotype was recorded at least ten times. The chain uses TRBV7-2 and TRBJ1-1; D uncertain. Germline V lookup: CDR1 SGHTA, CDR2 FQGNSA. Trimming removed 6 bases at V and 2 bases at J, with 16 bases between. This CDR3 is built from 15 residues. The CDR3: CASSKQTVLNTEAFF. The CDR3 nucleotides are TGTGCCAGCAGTAAACAAACCGTTCTTAACACTGAAGCTTTCTTT.

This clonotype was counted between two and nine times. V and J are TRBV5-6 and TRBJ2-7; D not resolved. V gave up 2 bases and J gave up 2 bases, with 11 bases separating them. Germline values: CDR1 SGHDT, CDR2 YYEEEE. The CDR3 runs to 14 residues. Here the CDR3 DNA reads TGTGCCAGCAGCTTCACTCCTTCCCCCTACGAGCAGTACTTC. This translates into CASSFTPSPYEQYF.

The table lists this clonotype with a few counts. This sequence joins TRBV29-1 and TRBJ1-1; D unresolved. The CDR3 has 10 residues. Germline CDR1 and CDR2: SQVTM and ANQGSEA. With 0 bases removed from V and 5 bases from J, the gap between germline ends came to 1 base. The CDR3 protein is CSVEETEAFF. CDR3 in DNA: TGCAGCGTTGAAGAAACTGAAGCTTTCTTT.

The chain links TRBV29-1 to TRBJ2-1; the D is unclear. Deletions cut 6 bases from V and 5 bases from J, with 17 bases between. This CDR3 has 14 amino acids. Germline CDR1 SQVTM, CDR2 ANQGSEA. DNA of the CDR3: TGCAGCGTAGATCCCTGGACCGAGGACAATGAGCAGTTCTTC. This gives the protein CSVDPWTEDNEQFF.

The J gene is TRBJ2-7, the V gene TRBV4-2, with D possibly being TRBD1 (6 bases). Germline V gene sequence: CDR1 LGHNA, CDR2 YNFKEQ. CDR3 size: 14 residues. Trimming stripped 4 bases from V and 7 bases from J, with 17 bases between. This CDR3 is CASSRTGQTGEQYF. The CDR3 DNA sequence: TGTGCCAGCAGCCGAACAGGACAAACAGGGGAGCAGTACTTC.

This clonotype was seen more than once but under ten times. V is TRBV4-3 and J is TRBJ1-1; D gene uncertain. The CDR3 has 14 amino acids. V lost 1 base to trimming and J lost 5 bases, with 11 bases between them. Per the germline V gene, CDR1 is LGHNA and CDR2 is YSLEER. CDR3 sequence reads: CASSQVLARTEAFF. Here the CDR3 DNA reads TGCGCCAGCAGCCAAGTTTTGGCGAGGACTGAAGCTTTCTTT.

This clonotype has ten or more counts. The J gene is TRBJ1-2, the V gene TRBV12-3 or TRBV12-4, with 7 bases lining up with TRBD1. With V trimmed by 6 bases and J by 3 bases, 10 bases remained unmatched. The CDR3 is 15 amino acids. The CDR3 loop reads CASSEGQSSHYGYTF. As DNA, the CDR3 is TGTGCCAGCAGCGAGGGACAGTCGTCCCACTATGGCTACACCTTC.

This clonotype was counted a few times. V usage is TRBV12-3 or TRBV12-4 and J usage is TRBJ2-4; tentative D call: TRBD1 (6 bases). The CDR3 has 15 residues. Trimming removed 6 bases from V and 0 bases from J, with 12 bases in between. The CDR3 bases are TGTGCCAGCAGCAGGGGTGGGGTAGCCAAAAACATTCAGTACTTC. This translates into CASSRGGVAKNIQYF.

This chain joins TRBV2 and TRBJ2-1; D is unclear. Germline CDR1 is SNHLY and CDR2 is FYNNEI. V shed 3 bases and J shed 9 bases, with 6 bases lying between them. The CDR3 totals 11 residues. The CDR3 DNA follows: TGTGCCAGCAGTGATCATCTTGAGCAGTTCTTC. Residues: CASSDHLEQFF.

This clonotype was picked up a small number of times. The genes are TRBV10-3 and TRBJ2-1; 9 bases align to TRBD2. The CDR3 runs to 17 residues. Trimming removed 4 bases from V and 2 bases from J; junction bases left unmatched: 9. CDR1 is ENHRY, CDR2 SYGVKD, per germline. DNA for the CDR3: TGTGCCATCAGTGGGGGGACTAGCATAAAAGCCTACAATGAGCAGTTCTTC. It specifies CAISGGTSIKAYNEQFF.

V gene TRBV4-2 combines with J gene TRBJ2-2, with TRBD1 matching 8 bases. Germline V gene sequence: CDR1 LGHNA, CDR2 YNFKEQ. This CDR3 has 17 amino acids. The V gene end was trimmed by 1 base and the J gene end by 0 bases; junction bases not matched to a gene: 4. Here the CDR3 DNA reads TGTGCCAGCAGCCAAGCCGGACAGGGAACGAACACCGGGGAGCTGTTTTTT. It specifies CASSQAGQGTNTGELFF.

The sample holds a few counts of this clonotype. The CDR3 is CASSDGESNQPQHF. Written as DNA, the CDR3 is TGCGCCAGCAGTGATGGTGAAAGCAATCAGCCCCAGCATTTT. The chain has TRBV5-1 and TRBJ1-5; no clear D. There are 14 residues in the CDR3. With 5 bases removed from V and 1 base from J, the gap between germline ends came to 10 bases. Germline CDR1 reads SGHRS; CDR2 reads YFSETQ.

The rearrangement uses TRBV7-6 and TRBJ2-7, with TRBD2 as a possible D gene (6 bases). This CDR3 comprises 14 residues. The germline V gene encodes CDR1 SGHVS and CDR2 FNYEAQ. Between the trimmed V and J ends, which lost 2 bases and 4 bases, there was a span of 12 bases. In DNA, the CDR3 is TGTGCCAGCAGCTTATCGGCTAGCGAGTACGAGCAGTACTTC. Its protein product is CASSLSASEYEQYF.

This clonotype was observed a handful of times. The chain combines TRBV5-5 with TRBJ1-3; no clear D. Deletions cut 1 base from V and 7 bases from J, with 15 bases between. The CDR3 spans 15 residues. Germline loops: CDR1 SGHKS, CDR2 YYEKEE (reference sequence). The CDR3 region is CASSLIIATGNTIYF. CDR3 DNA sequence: TGTGCCAGCAGCTTGATCATTGCCACCGGGAACACCATATATTTT.

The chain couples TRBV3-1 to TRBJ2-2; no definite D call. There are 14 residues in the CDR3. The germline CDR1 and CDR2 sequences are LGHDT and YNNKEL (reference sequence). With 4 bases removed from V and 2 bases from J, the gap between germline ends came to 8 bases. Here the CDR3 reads CASSLRTNTGELFF. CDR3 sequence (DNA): TGTGCCAGCAGCCTCCGCACTAACACCGGGGAGCTGTTTTTT. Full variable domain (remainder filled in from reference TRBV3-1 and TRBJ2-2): DTAVSQTPKYLVTQMGNDKSIKCEQNLGHDTMYWYKQDSKKFLKIMFSYNNKELIINETVPNRFSPKSPDKAHLNLHINSLELGDSAVYFCASSLRTNTGELFFGEGSRLTVL.

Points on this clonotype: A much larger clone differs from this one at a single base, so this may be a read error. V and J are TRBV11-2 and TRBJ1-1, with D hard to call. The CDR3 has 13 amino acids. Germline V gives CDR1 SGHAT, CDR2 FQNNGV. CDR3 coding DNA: TGTGCCAGCAGCTCCACCTTGAACACTGAAGTTTTCTTT. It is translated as CASSSTLNTEVFF.

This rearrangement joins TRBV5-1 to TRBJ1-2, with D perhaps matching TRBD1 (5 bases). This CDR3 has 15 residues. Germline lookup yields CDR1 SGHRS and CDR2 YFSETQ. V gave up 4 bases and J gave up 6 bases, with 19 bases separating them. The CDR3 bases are TGCGCCAGCAGCCCTAAAGTGGGGGGAGAGAATGGCTACACCTTC. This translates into CASSPKVGGENGYTF.

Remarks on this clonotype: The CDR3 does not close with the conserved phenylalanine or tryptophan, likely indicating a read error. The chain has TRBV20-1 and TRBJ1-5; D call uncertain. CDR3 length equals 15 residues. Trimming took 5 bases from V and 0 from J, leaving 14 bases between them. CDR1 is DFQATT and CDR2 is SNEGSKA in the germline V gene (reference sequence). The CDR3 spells CSAQISRNSNQPQHL. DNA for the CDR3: TGCAGTGCTCAGATATCGAGGAATAGCAATCAGCCCCAGCATTTA.

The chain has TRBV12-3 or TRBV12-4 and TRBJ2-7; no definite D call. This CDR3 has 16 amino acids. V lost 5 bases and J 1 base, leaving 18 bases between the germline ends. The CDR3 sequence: CASSPVRVLGSYEQYF. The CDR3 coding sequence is TGTGCCAGCAGTCCCGTTAGAGTCCTGGGGTCCTACGAGCAGTACTTC.

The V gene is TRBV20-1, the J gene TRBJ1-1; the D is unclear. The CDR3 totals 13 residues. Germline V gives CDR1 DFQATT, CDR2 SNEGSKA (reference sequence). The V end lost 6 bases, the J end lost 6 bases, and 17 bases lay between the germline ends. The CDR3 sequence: CSARDWGFAEAFF. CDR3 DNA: TGCAGTGCCCGTGATTGGGGTTTTGCTGAAGCTTTCTTT.

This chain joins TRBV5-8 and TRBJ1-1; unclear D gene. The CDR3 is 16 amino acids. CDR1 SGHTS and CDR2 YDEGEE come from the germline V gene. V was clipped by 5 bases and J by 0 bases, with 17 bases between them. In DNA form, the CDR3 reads TGTGCCAGCAGGGTTGGGGTTGGAGGCATGAACACTGAAGCTTTCTTT. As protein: CASRVGVGGMNTEAFF. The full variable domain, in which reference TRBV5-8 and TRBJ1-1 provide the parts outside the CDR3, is EAGVTQSPTHLIKTRGQQATLRCSPISGHTSVYWYQQALGLGLQFLLWYDEGEERNRGNFPPRFSGRQFPNYSSELNVNALELEDSALYLCASRVGVGGMNTEAFFGQGTRLTVV.

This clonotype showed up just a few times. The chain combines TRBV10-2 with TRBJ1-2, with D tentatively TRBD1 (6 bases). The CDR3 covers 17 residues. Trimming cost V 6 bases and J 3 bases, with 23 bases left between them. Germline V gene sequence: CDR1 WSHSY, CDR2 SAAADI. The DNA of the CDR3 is TGCGCCAGCAGACAACAGGGTTTTTTGTTTCGGGACTATGGCTACACCTTC. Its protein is CASRQQGFLFRDYGYTF.